The present entry profiles one T cell receptor (beta chain) with its context. The data derive from a study of regulatory T cells in long-lasting Graves disease. The germline V gene has CDR1 SGHTA and CDR2 FQGNSA. CDR3 length: 15 residues. J lost 5 bases, V lost 2 bases, and 7 bases had no gene match. With iRepertoire HTBI primers and Arm-PCR of CDR3 regions, TCR beta libraries were built. Under the authors' procedure: Identification of gene segments yielded around 63 TRBV and 13 to 15 TRBJ across samples. TCRdb fed the multiplex PCR reads into MiXCR, producing one record per CDR3 protein. The V and J calls and clone size come from TCRdb's table, not from the authors' own analysis. Here the sample spans approximately 540,000 distinct CDR3 sequences, more than 10% being singletons. The time point is: newly diagnosed GD, antithyroid drugs for less than 3 months. Extracted RNA from PBMCs served as the source of the TCR library.

The same specimen was also included in a second study, on T cells in Graves' hyperthyroidism and ophthalmopathy.

This chain links TRBV7-2 with TRBJ2-3, with 7 bases matching TRBD2. The receptor comes from a woman in her 30s with Graves disease. The material sequenced was peripheral blood mononuclear cells (PBMCs), taken at new diagnosis, from a patient treated with antithyroid drugs. The CDR3 region is CASSLRGTMRDTQYF. The DNA for the CDR3 is TGTGCCAGCAGCTTAAGAGGGACTATGAGAGATACGCAGTATTTT.